A single sample is the source of the 5 T cell receptor beta chains below, sequenced in a study of T cell responses to AZD1222 COVID-19 vaccine. TCRdb's table, derived via immunoSEQ multiplex PCR, lists solely in-frame clones and lacks some. The table records about 100,000 clones, roughly nine tenths of them present only once. The input for sequencing was peripheral blood, taken 28 days after the second AZD1222 dose. The receptors shown here come from an adult who received the AZD1222 COVID-19 vaccine.

V is TRBV6-2 or TRBV6-3 and J is TRBJ2-2; a weak D match, TRBD2 (5 bases). Deletions cut 0 bases from V and 3 bases from J, with 8 bases between. CDR1 is MNHEY and CDR2 is SVGEGT in the germline V gene. The CDR3 covers 15 residues. CDR3 amino acids: CASSYSADYTGELFF. The CDR3 DNA reads TGTGCCAGCAGTTACTCCGCGGACTACACCGGGGAGCTGTTTTTT.

V usage is TRBV4-1 and J usage is TRBJ1-2; TRBD1 aligns across 9 bases. Looked up from germline, CDR1 is MGHRA and CDR2 is YSYEKL. The V and J ends lost 1 base and 8 bases, in that order; junction bases with no gene match: 5. CDR3 length equals 14 residues. The CDR3 sequence is CASSQVWTGEGYTF. The CDR3 DNA is TGCGCCAGCAGCCAAGTTTGGACAGGGGAGGGCTACACCTTC.

V usage is TRBV25-1 and J usage is TRBJ1-6; 9 bases align to TRBD1. This CDR3 contains 16 residues. Germline CDR1 and CDR2: MGHDK and SYGVNS. V shed 4 bases, J shed 7 bases, and the junction held 8 bases outside the gene matches. CDR3 in DNA: TGTGCCAGCAGTGGTACTGACAGGGGGGACAATTCACCCCTCCACTTT. Translated, it gives CASSGTDRGDNSPLHF.

The V call is TRBV28, the J call TRBJ2-2, with a tentative D call TRBD2 (6 bases). Deletions cut 0 bases from V and 0 bases from J, with 8 bases between. The CDR3 consists of 16 residues. CDR1 MDHEN and CDR2 SYDVKM come from the germline V gene. The CDR3: CASSLWGEANTGELFF. As DNA, the CDR3 is TGTGCCAGCAGTTTATGGGGGGAGGCGAACACCGGGGAGCTGTTTTTT.

V usage is TRBV28 and J usage is TRBJ2-7; 14 bases are a match to TRBD2. CDR3 size: 18 residues. Germline values: CDR1 MDHEN, CDR2 SYDVKM. The trim removed 0 bases at V and 2 bases at J, leaving 6 bases unmatched. CDR3 residues: CASSLWGLAGDETYEQYF. The CDR3 DNA sequence: TGTGCCAGCAGTTTATGGGGACTAGCGGGAGATGAAACCTACGAGCAGTACTTC.